This T cell receptor beta chain appears in the sequencing data of a study of early T cells in non-severe SARS-CoV-2 infection. TCRdb ran MiXCR on the 5' RACE reads and lists one entry per CDR3 protein. The sample records roughly 52,000 distinct CDR3 sequences, approximately 6.3% being singletons. There are many counts of this clonotype. This receptor was identified in an adult who was a healthcare worker with PCR-confirmed SARS-CoV-2 infection or an uninfected control (not recorded which). Sequenced material: whole blood, taken at baseline.

The CDR3 here is CASSRFMGETQYF. CDR3 in DNA: TGCGCCAGCAGTCGGTTCATGGGAGAGACCCAGTACTTC. This sequence joins TRBV4-3 and TRBJ2-5, with unresolved D. The CDR3 consists of 13 residues. Germline values: CDR1 LGHNA, CDR2 YSLEER. Trimming took off 6 bases at V and 4 bases at J, with 12 bases between the two ends.